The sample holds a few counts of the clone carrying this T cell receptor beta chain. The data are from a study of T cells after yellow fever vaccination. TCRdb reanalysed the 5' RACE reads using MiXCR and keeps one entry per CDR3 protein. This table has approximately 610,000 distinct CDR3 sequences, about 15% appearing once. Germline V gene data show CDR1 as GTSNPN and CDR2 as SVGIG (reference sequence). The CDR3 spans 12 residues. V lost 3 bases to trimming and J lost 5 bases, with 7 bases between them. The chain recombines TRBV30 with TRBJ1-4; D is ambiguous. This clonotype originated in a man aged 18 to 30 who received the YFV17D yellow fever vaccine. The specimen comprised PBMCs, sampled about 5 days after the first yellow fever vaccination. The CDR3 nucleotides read TGTGCCTGGAGACGAGGGAATGAAAAACTGTTTTTT. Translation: CAWRRGNEKLFF. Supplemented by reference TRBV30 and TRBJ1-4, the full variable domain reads SQTIHQWPATLVQPVGSPLSLECTVEGTSNPNLYWYRQAAGRGLQLLFYSVGIGQISSEVPQNLSASRPQDRQFILSSKKLLLSDSGFYLCAWRRGNEKLFFGSGTQLSVL.